The 7 T cell receptor beta chains below all came from one sample that was sequenced in a study of blood T cell repertoires in COVID-19. Here immunoSEQ multiplex PCR was the method, and the copy in TCRdb shows in-frame clones only, minus some. Among around 97,000 clones listed, approximately 80% were seen once. Material: peripheral blood. These TCRs come from a man between 65 and 85 years old with acute or convalescent COVID-19.

This CDR3 is CASSLTGGHRYGYTF. The CDR3 DNA is TGTGCCAGCAGCTTGACAGGGGGCCATCGCTATGGCTACACCTTC. The chain is built from TRBV7-2 and TRBJ1-2; 10 nucleotides match TRBD1. The trim removed 3 bases at V and 4 bases at J, leaving 5 bases unmatched. The CDR3 is 15 amino acids. CDR1 and CDR2 (germline): SGHTA, FQGNSA. The entire variable domain, with the rest obtained from reference TRBV7-2 and TRBJ1-2, is as follows: GAGVSQSPSNKVTEKGKDVELRCDPISGHTALYWYRQSLGQGLEFLIYFQGNSAPDKSGLPSDRFSAERTGGSVSTLTIQRTQQEDSAVYLCASSLTGGHRYGYTFGSGTRLTVV.

This chain connects TRBV27 to TRBJ1-4; TRBD1 agrees at 7 bases. The germline CDR1 and CDR2 sequences are MNHEY and SMNVEV (reference sequence). The CDR3 is 14 amino acids. Germline trimming cut 2 bases from V and 6 bases from J; bases unmatched to any gene: 3. The CDR3 protein is CASSLARGDEKLFF. DNA for the CDR3: TGTGCCAGCAGTTTAGCCAGGGGGGATGAAAAACTGTTTTTT.

The chain couples TRBV18 to TRBJ2-3; D call uncertain. The germline V and J ends were trimmed by 5 bases and 6 bases, with 6 bases remaining between them. Germline CDR1 reads KGHSH; CDR2 reads LQKENI. There are 11 residues in the CDR3. CDR3 sequence: CASSLADTQYF. CDR3 coding DNA: TGTGCCAGCTCATTGGCCGATACGCAGTATTTT.

This clone was seen just once. This chain links TRBV18 with TRBJ2-7; D unresolved. CDR3 length: 14 residues. The V end lost 0 bases, the J end lost 2 bases, and 8 bases lay between the germline ends. CDR1 is KGHSH, CDR2 LQKENI, per germline. The CDR3 here is CASSPPNSPYEQYF. CDR3 coding DNA: TGTGCCAGCTCACCACCGAACAGTCCCTACGAGCAGTACTTC.

This sequence joins TRBV11-3 and TRBJ2-4; tentatively, D is TRBD2 (5 bases). Trimming removed 0 bases from V and 9 bases from J, with 15 bases in between. Per the germline V gene, CDR1 is SGHNT and CDR2 is YENEEA. The CDR3 is 15 amino acids. The CDR3 DNA reads as TGTGCCAGCAGCTTAGAGCACGGGGTAGGGAGCATTCAGTACTTC. Residues: CASSLEHGVGSIQYF. Full variable domain (remainder filled in from reference TRBV11-3 and TRBJ2-4): EAGVVQSPRYKIIEKKQPVAFWCNPISGHNTLYWYLQNLGQGPELLIRYENEEAVDDSQLPKDRFSAERLKGVDSTLKIQPAELGDSAVYLCASSLEHGVGSIQYFGAGTRLSVL.

This chain links TRBV5-1 with TRBJ1-1; 10 bases match TRBD1. Germline trimming cut 0 bases from V and 2 bases from J; bases unmatched to any gene: 4. This CDR3 has 16 amino acids. The germline CDR1 and CDR2 sequences are SGHRS and YFSETQ. The CDR3 spells CASSLGQGAINTEAFF. The CDR3 DNA reads TGCGCCAGCAGCTTGGGACAGGGGGCGATTAACACTGAAGCTTTCTTT.

V usage is TRBV14 and J usage is TRBJ1-1, with D possibly TRBD1 on 5 matching bases. Germline CDR1 SGHDN, CDR2 FVKESK. Trimming took off 4 bases at V and 2 bases at J, with 14 bases between the two ends. The CDR3 extends over 15 amino acids. The CDR3 DNA sequence: TGTGCCAGCAGCCGATTAACAGGACAAAACACTGAAGCTTTCTTT. Its protein product is CASSRLTGQNTEAFF.